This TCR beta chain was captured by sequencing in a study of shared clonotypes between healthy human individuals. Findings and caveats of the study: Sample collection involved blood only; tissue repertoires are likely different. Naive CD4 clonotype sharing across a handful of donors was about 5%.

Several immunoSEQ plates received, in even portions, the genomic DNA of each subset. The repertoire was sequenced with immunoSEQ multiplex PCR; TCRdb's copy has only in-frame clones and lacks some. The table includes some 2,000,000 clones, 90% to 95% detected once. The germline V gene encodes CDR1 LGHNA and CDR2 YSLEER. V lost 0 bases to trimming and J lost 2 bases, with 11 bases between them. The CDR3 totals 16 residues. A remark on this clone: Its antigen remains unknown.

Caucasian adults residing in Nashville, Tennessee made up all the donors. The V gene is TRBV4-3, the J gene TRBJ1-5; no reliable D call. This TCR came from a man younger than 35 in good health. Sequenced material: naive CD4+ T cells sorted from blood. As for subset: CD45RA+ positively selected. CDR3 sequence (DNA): TGCGCCAGCAGCCAAGAATCGGCCGGGGGCAATCAGCCCCAGCATTTT. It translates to CASSQESAGGNQPQHF.